This T cell receptor (beta chain) was sequenced during a study of blood T cell repertoires in COVID-19. Assay: immunoSEQ multiplex PCR; the TCRdb copy retains only in-frame clones and omits some. Among fewer than 300,000 clones listed, 85% were seen once. This clonotype originated in a woman in her forties or fifties who had recovered from COVID-19. The specimen sequenced was PBMCs or T cells enriched from blood (not recorded which).

In DNA form, the CDR3 reads TGTGCCAGCAGCAAAGAGGACAGGGACTCCTACGAGCAGTACTTC. Translating gives CASSKEDRDSYEQYF. This rearrangement joins TRBV7-2 to TRBJ2-7; 8 positions match TRBD1. The CDR3 spans 15 residues. Germline values: CDR1 SGHTA, CDR2 FQGNSA. After removal of 5 bases from V and 0 bases from J, the junction contained 6 bases not matched to a gene.